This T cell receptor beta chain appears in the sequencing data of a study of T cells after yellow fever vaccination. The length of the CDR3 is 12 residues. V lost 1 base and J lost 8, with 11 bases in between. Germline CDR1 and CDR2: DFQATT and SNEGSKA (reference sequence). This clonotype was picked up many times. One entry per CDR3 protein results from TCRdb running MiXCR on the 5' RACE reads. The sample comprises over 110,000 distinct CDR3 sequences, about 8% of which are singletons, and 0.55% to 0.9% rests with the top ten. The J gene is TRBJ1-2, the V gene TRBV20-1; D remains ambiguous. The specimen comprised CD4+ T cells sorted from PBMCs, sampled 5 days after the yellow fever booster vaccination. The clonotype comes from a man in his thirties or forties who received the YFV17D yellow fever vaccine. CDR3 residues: CSARGVEEGYTF. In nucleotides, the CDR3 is TGCAGTGCTAGAGGTGTGGAGGAGGGCTACACCTTC.